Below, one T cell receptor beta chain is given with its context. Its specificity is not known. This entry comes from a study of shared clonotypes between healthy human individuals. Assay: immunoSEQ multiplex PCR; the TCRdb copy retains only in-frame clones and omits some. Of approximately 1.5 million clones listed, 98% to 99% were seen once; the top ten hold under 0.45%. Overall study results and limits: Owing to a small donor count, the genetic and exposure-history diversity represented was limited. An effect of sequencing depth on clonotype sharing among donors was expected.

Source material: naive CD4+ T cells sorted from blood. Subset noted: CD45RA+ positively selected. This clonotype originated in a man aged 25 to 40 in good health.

The DNA of the CDR3 is TGTGCCAGCTCACCCCGACAGGGAAGGACTCCTAATGAAAAACTGTTTTTT. As protein: CASSPRQGRTPNEKLFF. The V and J genes are TRBV18 and TRBJ1-4, with 7 bases that match TRBD1. V was pared by 3 bases and J by 3 bases, with 10 bases of the junction left unmatched. Germline V gives CDR1 KGHSH, CDR2 LQKENI. This CDR3 is 17 amino acids long.